These T cell receptor beta chains were read from a single sample in a study of cytomegalovirus exposure and HLA in healthy donors. Assay used: immunoSEQ multiplex PCR; TCRdb lists only in-frame clones, some missing. This sample has some 180,000 clones, with around 73% found just once. The specimen was PBMCs. Source of these receptors: a woman under 30 in good health and CMV-seropositive. The CDR3 runs from the conserved cysteine through the conserved F or W. Each record gives: J gene, clone size, D gene, V gene, CDR3 DNA, CDR3 protein. D genes are given only for firm matches. Clone size is not always given. Where it is, it says once, few, many or a class for expanded clones.

J: TRBJ1-5
size: .
D: .
V: TRBV5-4
DNA: TGTGCCAGCAGCTTGGAACCAGAGGAGCAGCCCCAGCATTTT
CDR3: CASSLEPEEQPQHF

J: TRBJ2-2
size: once
D: .
V: TRBV2
DNA: TGTGCCAGCGCGTCCAGGGGCAAAACCGGGGAGCTGTTTTTT
CDR3: CASASRGKTGELFF

J: TRBJ2-3
size: .
D: .
V: TRBV11-3
DNA: TGTGCCAGCAGCCAAGGACAGAGTGCTAGCACAGATACGCAGTATTTT
CDR3: CASSQGQSASTDTQYF

J: TRBJ2-3
size: .
D: TRBD1
V: TRBV6-6
DNA: TGTGCCAGCGGGGGACAGGGGGCCTCCACAGATACGCAGTATTTT
CDR3: CASGGQGASTDTQYF

J: TRBJ2-7
size: .
D: .
V: TRBV7-9
DNA: TGTTCCAGCAGCTCGGTCTCCTACGAGCAGTACTTC
CDR3: CSSSSVSYEQYF

J: TRBJ1-1
size: .
D: TRBD1
V: TRBV5-4
DNA: TGTGCCAGCAGCTTGGGGACAGGGGGCACTGAAGCTTTCTTT
CDR3: CASSLGTGGTEAFF

J: TRBJ1-6
size: few
D: TRBD1
V: TRBV13
DNA: TGTGCCAGCAGCTTAAGGGGGCGCGATTCGGGTTCACCCCTCCACTTT
CDR3: CASSLRGRDSGSPLHF

J: TRBJ2-2
size: .
D: TRBD1
V: TRBV27
DNA: TGTGCCAGCAGTCCCATCAGGGGGCGAAACACCGGGGAGCTGTTTTTT
CDR3: CASSPIRGRNTGELFF

J: TRBJ2-1
size: .
D: TRBD1
V: TRBV13
DNA: TGTGCCAGCAGCCCTCGGACAGGTATCAATGAGCAGTTCTTC
CDR3: CASSPRTGINEQFF

J: TRBJ2-3
size: .
D: .
V: TRBV7-9
DNA: TGTGCCAGCGGCCCGGGGGTAGATACGCAGTATTTT
CDR3: CASGPGVDTQYF

J: TRBJ1-2
size: .
D: TRBD1
V: TRBV6-6
DNA: TGTGCCAGCCAGGGGGCTCCTAACTATGGCTACACCTTC
CDR3: CASQGAPNYGYTF